The source of this T cell receptor beta chain is a study of T cell changes during pregnancy in multiple sclerosis. The CDR3 has 15 amino acids. CDR1 and CDR2 from the germline V gene are SGHTA and FQGNSA. V dropped 5 bases and J dropped 4 bases, with 14 bases sitting between them. Sequencing was performed with immunoSEQ multiplex PCR; in TCRdb, only in-frame clones are kept and a portion is missing. Here the sample spans tens of thousands of clones, around 92% being singletons. The receptor was derived from a female donor with multiple sclerosis, enrolled in a pregnancy study. The genes are TRBV7-2 and TRBJ2-2; D remains unclear. The sequences come from peripheral blood, collected after pregnancy. The CDR3 DNA reads as TGTGCCAGCAGCCCAGCGTACCCCAGCACCGGGGAGCTGTTTTTT. This translates into CASSPAYPSTGELFF. The whole variable domain, filled in from reference TRBV7-2 and TRBJ2-2, reads GAGVSQSPSNKVTEKGKDVELRCDPISGHTALYWYRQSLGQGLEFLIYFQGNSAPDKSGLPSDRFSAERTGGSVSTLTIQRTQQEDSAVYLCASSPAYPSTGELFFGEGSRLTVL.